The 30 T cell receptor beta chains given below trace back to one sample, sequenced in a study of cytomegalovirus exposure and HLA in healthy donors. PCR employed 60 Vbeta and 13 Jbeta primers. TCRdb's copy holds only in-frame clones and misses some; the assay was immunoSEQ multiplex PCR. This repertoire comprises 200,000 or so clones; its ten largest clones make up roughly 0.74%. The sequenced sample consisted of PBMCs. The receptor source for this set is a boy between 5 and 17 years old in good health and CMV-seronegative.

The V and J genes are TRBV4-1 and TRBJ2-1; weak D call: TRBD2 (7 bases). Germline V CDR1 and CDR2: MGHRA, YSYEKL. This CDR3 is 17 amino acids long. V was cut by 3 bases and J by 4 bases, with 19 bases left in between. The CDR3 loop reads CASSHPSGRGVYNEQFF. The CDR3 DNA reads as TGCGCCAGCAGCCATCCGTCGGGGAGGGGGGTTTACAATGAGCAGTTCTTC.

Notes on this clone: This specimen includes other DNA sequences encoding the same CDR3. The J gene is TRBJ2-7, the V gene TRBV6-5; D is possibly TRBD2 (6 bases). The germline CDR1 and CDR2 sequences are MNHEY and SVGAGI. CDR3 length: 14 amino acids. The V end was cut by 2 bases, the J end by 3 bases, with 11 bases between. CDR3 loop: CASSYAGSSYEQYF. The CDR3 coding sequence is TGTGCCAGCAGTTACGCGGGGTCAAGCTACGAGCAGTACTTC.

The CDR3 spells CASSQVLTGRRGNEKLFF. DNA of the CDR3: TGCGCCAGCAGCCAAGTTCTGACTGGGCGAAGGGGTAATGAAAAACTGTTTTTT. The gene calls are TRBV4-1 and TRBJ1-4; D is possibly TRBD1 (5 bases). The germline V gene has CDR1 MGHRA and CDR2 YSYEKL. The V end lost 1 base, the J end lost 4 bases, and 19 bases lay between the germline ends. This CDR3 has 18 amino acids.

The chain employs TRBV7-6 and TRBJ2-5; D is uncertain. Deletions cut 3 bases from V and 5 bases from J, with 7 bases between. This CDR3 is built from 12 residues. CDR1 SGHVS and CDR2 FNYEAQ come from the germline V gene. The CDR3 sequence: CASSLSAETQYF. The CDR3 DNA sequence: TGTGCCAGCAGCTTGTCAGCGGAGACCCAGTACTTC.

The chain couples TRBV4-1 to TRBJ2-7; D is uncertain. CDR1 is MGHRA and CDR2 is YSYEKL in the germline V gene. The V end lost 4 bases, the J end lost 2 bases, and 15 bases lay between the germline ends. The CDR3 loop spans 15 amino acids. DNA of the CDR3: TGCGCCAGCAGCCGACCCGAATCCGGAGCCTACGAGCAGTACTTC. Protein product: CASSRPESGAYEQYF.

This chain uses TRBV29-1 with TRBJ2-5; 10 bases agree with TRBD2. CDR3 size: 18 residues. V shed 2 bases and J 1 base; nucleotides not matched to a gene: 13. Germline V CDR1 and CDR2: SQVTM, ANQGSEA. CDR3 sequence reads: CSVESPFASGGFQETQYF. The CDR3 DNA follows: TGCAGCGTTGAAAGTCCCTTCGCTAGCGGGGGCTTCCAAGAGACCCAGTACTTC.

CDR3 sequence reads: CAWRLGGGGYTF. In DNA form, the CDR3 reads TGTGCCTGGAGGCTTGGGGGGGGTGGCTACACCTTC. The gene calls are TRBV30 and TRBJ1-2, with D possibly being TRBD1 (5 bases). Trimming cost V 3 bases and J 7 bases, with 12 bases left between them. The CDR3 is 12 amino acids. Germline V gene data show CDR1 as GTSNPN and CDR2 as SVGIG (reference sequence).

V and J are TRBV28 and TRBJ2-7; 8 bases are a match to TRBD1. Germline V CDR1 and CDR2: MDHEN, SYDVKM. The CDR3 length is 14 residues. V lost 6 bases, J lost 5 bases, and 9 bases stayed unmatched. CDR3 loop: CASRPDRDYDEQYF. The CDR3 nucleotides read TGTGCCAGCAGACCGGACAGGGATTACGACGAGCAGTACTTC.

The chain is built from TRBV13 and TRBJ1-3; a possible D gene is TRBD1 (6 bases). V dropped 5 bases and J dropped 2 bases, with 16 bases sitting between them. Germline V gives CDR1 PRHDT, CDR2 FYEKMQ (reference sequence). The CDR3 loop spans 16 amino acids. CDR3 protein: CASSPRTVGTGNTIYF. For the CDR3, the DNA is TGTGCCAGCAGCCCCCGGACAGTTGGAACTGGAAACACCATATATTTT. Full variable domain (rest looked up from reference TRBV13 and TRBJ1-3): AAGVIQSPRHLIKEKRETATLKCYPIPRHDTVYWYQQGPGQDPQFLISFYEKMQSDKGSIPDRFSAQQFSDYHSELNMSSLELGDSALYFCASSPRTVGTGNTIYFGEGSWLTVV.

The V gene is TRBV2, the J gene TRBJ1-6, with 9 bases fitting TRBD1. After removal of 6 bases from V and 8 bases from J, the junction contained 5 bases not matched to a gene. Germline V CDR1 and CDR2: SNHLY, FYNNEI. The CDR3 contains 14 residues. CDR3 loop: CASRRQGVDSPLHF. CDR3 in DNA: TGTGCCAGCAGACGACAGGGGGTTGATTCACCCCTCCACTTT.

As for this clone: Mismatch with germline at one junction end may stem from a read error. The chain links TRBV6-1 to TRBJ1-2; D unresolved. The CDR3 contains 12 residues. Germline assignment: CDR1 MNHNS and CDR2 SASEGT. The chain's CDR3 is CAGSGAEGGYTF. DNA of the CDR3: TGTGCCGGCAGTGGAGCCGAGGGAGGCTACACCTTC.

CDR3 DNA sequence: TGTGCCAGCGGTAAAGCGGGGGCCTTCTCCTACGAGCAGTACTTC. Protein: CASGKAGAFSYEQYF. The chain has TRBV6-6 and TRBJ2-7; 8 bases match TRBD2. V was clipped by 8 bases and J by 0 bases; unmatched bases: 9. There are 15 residues in the CDR3. Germline loops: CDR1 MNHNY, CDR2 SVGAGI (reference sequence).

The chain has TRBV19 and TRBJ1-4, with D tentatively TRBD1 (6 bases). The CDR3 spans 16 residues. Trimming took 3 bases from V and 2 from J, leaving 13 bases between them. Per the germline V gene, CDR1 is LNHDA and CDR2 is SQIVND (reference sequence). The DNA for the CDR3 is TGTGCCAGTAGTATTCCAACAGGGCCCACTAATGAAAAACTGTTTTTT. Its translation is CASSIPTGPTNEKLFF.

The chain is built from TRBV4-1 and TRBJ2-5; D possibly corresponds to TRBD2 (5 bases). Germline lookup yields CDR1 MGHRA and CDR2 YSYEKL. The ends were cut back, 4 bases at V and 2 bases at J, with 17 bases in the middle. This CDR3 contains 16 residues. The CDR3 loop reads CASSPYAGGAQETQYF. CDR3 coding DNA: TGCGCCAGCAGCCCCTACGCGGGCGGCGCGCAAGAGACCCAGTACTTC.

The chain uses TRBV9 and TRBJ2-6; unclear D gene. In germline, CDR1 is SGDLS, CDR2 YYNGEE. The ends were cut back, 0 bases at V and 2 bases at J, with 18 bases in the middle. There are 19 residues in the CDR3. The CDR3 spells CASSVGFVSPIPGANVLTF. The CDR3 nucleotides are TGTGCCAGCAGCGTAGGATTCGTGAGCCCTATCCCTGGGGCCAACGTCCTGACTTTC.

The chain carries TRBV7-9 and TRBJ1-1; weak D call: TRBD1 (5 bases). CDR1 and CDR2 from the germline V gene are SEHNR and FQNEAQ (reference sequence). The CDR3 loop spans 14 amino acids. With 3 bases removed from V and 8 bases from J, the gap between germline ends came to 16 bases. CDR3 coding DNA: TGTGCCAGCAGCTTTTTAGGGGCGTCTGCAGAAGCTTTCTTT. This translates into CASSFLGASAEAFF.

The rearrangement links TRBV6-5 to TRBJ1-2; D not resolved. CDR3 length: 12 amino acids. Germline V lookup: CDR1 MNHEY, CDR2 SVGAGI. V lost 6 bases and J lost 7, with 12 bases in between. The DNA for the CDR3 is TGTGCCAGCAGCCATTCCACAGCTGGCTACACCTTC. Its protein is CASSHSTAGYTF.

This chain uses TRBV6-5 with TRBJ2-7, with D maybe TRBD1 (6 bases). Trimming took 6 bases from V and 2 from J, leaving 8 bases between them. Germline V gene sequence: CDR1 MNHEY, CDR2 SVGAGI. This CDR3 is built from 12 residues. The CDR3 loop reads CASRDRTYEQYF. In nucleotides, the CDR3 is TGTGCCAGCAGGGACAGAACCTACGAGCAGTACTTC.

DNA of the CDR3: TGTGCCATCCAAAGGGGCTACCAAGAGACCCAGTACTTC. Translated, it gives CAIQRGYQETQYF. The V gene is TRBV10-3, the J gene TRBJ2-5; a possible D gene is TRBD1 (5 bases). With 8 bases removed from V and 0 bases from J, the gap between germline ends came to 10 bases. CDR1 is ENHRY and CDR2 is SYGVKD in the germline V gene. There are 13 residues in the CDR3.

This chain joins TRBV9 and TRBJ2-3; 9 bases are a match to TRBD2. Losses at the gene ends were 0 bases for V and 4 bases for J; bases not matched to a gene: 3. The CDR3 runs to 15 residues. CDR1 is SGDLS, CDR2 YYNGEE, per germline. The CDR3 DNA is TGTGCCAGCAGCGTAGTGGGACTAGCAGCAGATACGCAGTATTTT. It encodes CASSVVGLAADTQYF.

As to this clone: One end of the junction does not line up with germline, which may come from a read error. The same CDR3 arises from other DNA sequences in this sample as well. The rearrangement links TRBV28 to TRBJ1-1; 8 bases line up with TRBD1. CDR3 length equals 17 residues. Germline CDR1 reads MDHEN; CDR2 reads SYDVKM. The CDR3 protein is CASSLVGQGGRWTEAFF. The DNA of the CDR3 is TGTGCCAGCAGTTTAGTAGGACAGGGAGGAAGGTGGACTGAAGCCTTCTTT. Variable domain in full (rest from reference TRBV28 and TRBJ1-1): DVKVTQSSRYLVKRTGEKVFLECVQDMDHENMFWYRQDPGLGLRLIYFSYDVKMKEKGDIPEGYSVSREKKERFSLILESASTNQTSMYLCASSLVGQGGRWTEAFFGQGTRLTVV.

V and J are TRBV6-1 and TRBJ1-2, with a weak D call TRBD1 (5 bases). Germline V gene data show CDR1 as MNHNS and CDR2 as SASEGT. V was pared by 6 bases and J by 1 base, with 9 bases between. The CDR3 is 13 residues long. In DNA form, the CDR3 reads TGTGCCAGCAGCGACAGTTTTAACTATGGCTACACCTTC. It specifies CASSDSFNYGYTF.

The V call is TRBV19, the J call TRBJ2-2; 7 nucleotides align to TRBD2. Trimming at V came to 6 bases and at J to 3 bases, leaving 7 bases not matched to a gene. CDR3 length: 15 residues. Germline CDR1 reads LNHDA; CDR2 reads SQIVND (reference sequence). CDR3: CASSGSGRDTGELFF. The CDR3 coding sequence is TGTGCCAGTAGCGGGAGTGGGAGGGACACCGGGGAGCTGTTTTTT.

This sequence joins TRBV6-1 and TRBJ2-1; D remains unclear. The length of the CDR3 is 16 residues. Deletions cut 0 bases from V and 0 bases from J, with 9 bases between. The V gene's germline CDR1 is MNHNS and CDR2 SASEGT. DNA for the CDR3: TGTGCCAGCAGTGAAGCTATCTGGAGCTCCTACAATGAGCAGTTCTTC. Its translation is CASSEAIWSSYNEQFF.

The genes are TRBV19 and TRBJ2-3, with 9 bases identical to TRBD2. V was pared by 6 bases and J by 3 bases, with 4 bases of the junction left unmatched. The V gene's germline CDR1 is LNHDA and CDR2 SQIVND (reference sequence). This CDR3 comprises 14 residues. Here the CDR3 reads CASRRSGGTDTQYF. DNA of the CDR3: TGTGCCAGTAGACGTAGCGGGGGTACAGATACGCAGTATTTT.

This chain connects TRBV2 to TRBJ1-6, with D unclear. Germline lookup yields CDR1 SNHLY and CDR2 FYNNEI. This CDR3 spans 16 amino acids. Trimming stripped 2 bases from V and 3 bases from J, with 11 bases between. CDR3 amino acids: CASSEFRRVYNSPLHF. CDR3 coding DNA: TGTGCCAGCAGTGAATTCAGGCGTGTCTATAATTCACCCCTCCACTTT.

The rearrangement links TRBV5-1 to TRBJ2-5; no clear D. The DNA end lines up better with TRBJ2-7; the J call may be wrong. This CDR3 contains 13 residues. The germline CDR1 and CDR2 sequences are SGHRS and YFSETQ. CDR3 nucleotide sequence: TGCGCCAGCAGCTTGCTGAGCTCCTACGAGCAGTACTTC. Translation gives CASSLLSSYEQYF.

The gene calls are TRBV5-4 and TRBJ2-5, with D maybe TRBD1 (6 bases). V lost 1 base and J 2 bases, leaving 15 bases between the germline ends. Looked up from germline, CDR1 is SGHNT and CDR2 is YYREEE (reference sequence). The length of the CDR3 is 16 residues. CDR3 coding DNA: TGTGCCAGCAGCTTGCCCGAGGCCGACAGGCAAGAGACCCAGTACTTC. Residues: CASSLPEADRQETQYF.

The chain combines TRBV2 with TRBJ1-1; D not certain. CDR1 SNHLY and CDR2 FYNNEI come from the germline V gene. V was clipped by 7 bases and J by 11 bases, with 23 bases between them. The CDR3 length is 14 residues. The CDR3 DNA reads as TGTGCCAGCAAAGAGGAAGACACCTCGGGATCGGCTTTCTTT. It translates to CASKEEDTSGSAFF. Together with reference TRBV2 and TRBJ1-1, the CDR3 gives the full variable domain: EPEVTQTPSHQVTQMGQEVILRCVPISNHLYFYWYRQILGQKVEFLVSFYNNEISEKSEIFDDQFSVERPDGSNFTLKIRSTKLEDSAMYFCASKEEDTSGSAFFGQGTRLTVV.

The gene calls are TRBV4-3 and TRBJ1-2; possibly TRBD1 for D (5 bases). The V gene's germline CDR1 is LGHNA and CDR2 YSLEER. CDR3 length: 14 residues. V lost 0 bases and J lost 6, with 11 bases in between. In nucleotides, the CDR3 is TGCGCCAGCAGCCAAGAAGCAGGGCCAAATGGCTACACCTTC. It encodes CASSQEAGPNGYTF.